Presented here are 27 T cell receptor beta chains from one specimen sequenced in a study of shared clonotypes between healthy human individuals. Naive CD8 cells lacked CD45RO and underwent positive selection for CCR7, leaving out terminally differentiated effector memory CD45RA+ cells. The method was immunoSEQ multiplex PCR; TCRdb's version includes in-frame clones alone and lacks a portion of them. This repertoire shows some 2,100,000 clones, approximately 94% found once; its top ten account for 1.5% to 2%. Input material: naive CD8+ T cells from PBMCs. Source of these receptors: a man younger than 30 in good health. Some clones in this sample may be carry-over from other donors' samples.

The chain employs TRBV6-6 and TRBJ2-3; D gene ambiguous. Per germline, CDR1 MNHNY and CDR2 SVGAGI (reference sequence). This CDR3 is built from 14 residues. The V and J ends lost 5 bases and 0 bases respectively, with 9 bases between them. CDR3 coding DNA: TGTGCCAGCAGTGGGGTCTACAGCACAGATACGCAGTATTTT. This codes for CASSGVYSTDTQYF.

This clone was detected only once. The gene calls are TRBV19 and TRBJ2-5; TRBD2 matches at 8 bases. The CDR3 has 15 amino acids. In germline, CDR1 is LNHDA, CDR2 SQIVND (reference sequence). V shed 5 bases and J 5 bases; nucleotides not matched to a gene: 10. CDR3 DNA sequence: TGTGCCAGTAGTGTAGGGACTAGATTAACGGAGACCCAGTACTTC. This codes for CASSVGTRLTETQYF.

The chain carries TRBV9 and TRBJ2-3; TRBD2 agrees at 8 bases. This CDR3 spans 15 amino acids. V trimming: 2 bases; J trimming: 4 bases; junction bases outside the gene matches: 6. Germline CDR1 reads SGDLS; CDR2 reads YYNGEE. The CDR3 here is CASSVGLALPDTQYF. CDR3 bases: TGTGCCAGCAGCGTCGGACTAGCCCTGCCAGATACGCAGTATTTT.

The chain employs TRBV10-1 and TRBJ2-4; TRBD1 aligns across 7 bases. Germline values: CDR1 WNHNN, CDR2 SYGVQD (reference sequence). The CDR3 totals 12 residues. V was clipped by 9 bases and J by 9 bases; unmatched bases: 8. CDR3 in amino acids: CARKNRQGIQYF. As DNA, the CDR3 is TGCGCCAGAAAGAACCGACAGGGCATTCAGTACTTC.

This sequence joins TRBV28 and TRBJ2-7, with 8 bases fitting TRBD1. This CDR3 is built from 14 residues. The V gene's germline CDR1 is MDHEN and CDR2 SYDVKM. Trimming at V came to 4 bases and at J to 3 bases, leaving 5 bases not matched to a gene. The CDR3: CASSSGQGYYEQYF. The CDR3 DNA sequence: TGTGCCAGCAGTTCCGGACAGGGTTACTACGAGCAGTACTTC.

Concerning this clone: This sample includes further DNA sequences coding for the same CDR3. This chain uses TRBV6-5 with TRBJ2-1; D gene uncertain. V lost 6 bases and J lost 7, with 7 bases in between. CDR1 is MNHEY and CDR2 is SVGAGI in the germline V gene. This CDR3 spans 11 amino acids. CDR3 nucleotide sequence: TGTGCCAGCAGCGCTTGGAATGAGCAGTTCTTC. Protein product: CASSAWNEQFF.

The chain recombines TRBV29-1 with TRBJ2-1, with 11 bases lining up with TRBD2. The CDR3 has 16 amino acids. CDR1 SQVTM and CDR2 ANQGSEA come from the germline V gene. Trimming cost V 4 bases and J 4 bases; bases outside gene matches: 9. CDR3 region: CSVGTTGTSGYNEQFF. The DNA for the CDR3 is TGCAGCGTTGGAACCACCGGGACTAGCGGTTACAATGAGCAGTTCTTC.

This clone showed up just once. The V call is TRBV7-8, the J call TRBJ1-2; the match to TRBD1 covers 7 bases. With 5 bases clipped from V and 5 bases from J, the junction kept 17 bases outside the gene matches. The CDR3 extends over 17 amino acids. Germline V CDR1 and CDR2: SGHVS, FQNEAQ. Here the CDR3 reads CASSPLVAGGEGYGYTF. CDR3 bases: TGTGCCAGCAGCCCCCTCGTGGCAGGGGGTGAGGGGTATGGCTACACCTTC.

The rearrangement uses TRBV19 and TRBJ1-1; D perhaps matches TRBD1 (5 bases). The CDR3 has 11 amino acids. Trimming removed 10 bases from V and 9 bases from J, with 15 bases in between. CDR1 is LNHDA, CDR2 SQIVND, per germline (reference sequence). The CDR3 DNA reads TGTGCCACCGAAAGGGGATTAAAAGCTTTCTTT. Amino acids: CATERGLKAFF.

About this clone: Other DNA sequences in this specimen translate into the identical CDR3. This chain uses TRBV19 with TRBJ1-5, with TRBD1 matching 8 bases. Germline V CDR1 and CDR2: LNHDA, SQIVND (reference sequence). The CDR3 loop spans 12 amino acids. The trim removed 7 bases at V and 6 bases at J, leaving 2 bases unmatched. The CDR3 nucleotides read TGTGCCAGTAAACAGGGGGGTCAGCCCCAGCATTTT. Amino acids: CASKQGGQPQHF.

This clone turned up a few times. The gene calls are TRBV7-2 and TRBJ1-5, with TRBD1 identical over 12 bases. There are 17 residues in the CDR3. CDR1 is SGHTA, CDR2 FQGNSA, per germline. With 4 bases clipped from V and 1 base from J, the junction kept 5 bases outside the gene matches. In DNA, the CDR3 is TGTGCCAGCAGCTCCAGGGACAGGGGGCAAAGCAATCAGCCCCAGCATTTT. As protein: CASSSRDRGQSNQPQHF.

V and J are TRBV12-5 and TRBJ2-1; 7 nucleotides line up with TRBD1. CDR1 is LGHNT and CDR2 is FRNRAP in the germline V gene. Germline trimming cut 6 bases from V and 1 base from J; bases unmatched to any gene: 6. The CDR3 has 15 amino acids. The CDR3 sequence is CASGQQGSSYNEQFF. As DNA, the CDR3 is TGTGCTAGTGGCCAACAGGGGTCGTCCTACAATGAGCAGTTCTTC.

The V and J genes are TRBV7-9 and TRBJ2-7; the match to TRBD1 covers 8 bases. V lost 4 bases to trimming and J lost 3 bases; unmatched junction nucleotides: 2. CDR1 and CDR2 from the germline V gene are SEHNR and FQNEAQ (reference sequence). This CDR3 contains 13 residues. The CDR3 here is CASSWGQDYEQYF. The CDR3 bases are TGTGCCAGCAGCTGGGGACAGGACTACGAGCAGTACTTC.

The chain joins TRBV19 to TRBJ1-1, with D maybe TRBD1 (5 bases). V lost 11 bases and J lost 2, with 15 bases in between. The CDR3 is 13 amino acids. Germline V CDR1 and CDR2: LNHDA, SQIVND (reference sequence). The CDR3 reads CACQYRFNTEAFF. The CDR3 region has the DNA TGTGCCTGTCAATACAGGTTCAACACTGAAGCTTTCTTT.

The chain couples TRBV28 to TRBJ1-1; D is unresolved. V lost 6 bases, J lost 1 base, and 15 bases lay in between. The CDR3 has 15 amino acids. Germline V gene lookup returns CDR1 MDHEN and CDR2 SYDVKM. Written as DNA, the CDR3 is TGTGCCAGCAGATCCAAAGGTTGGGGGAACACTGAAGCTTTCTTT. It translates to CASRSKGWGNTEAFF.

The J gene is TRBJ2-3, the V gene TRBV7-9; D tentatively reads TRBD1 or TRBD2 (5 bases each). The germline gives CDR1 SEHNR, CDR2 FQNEAQ (reference sequence). The V end lost 7 bases, the J end lost 1 base, and 18 bases lay between the germline ends. The CDR3 length is 16 residues. CDR3 in DNA: TGTGCCAGCACCGAGGTGTCCCAGGGACGCACAGATACGCAGTATTTT. Its protein product is CASTEVSQGRTDTQYF.

The rearrangement joins TRBV2 to TRBJ2-1; tentative D call: TRBD1 (5 bases). V lost 2 bases, J lost 6 bases, and 17 bases lay in between. This CDR3 contains 16 residues. Germline V gene data show CDR1 as SNHLY and CDR2 as FYNNEI. The chain's CDR3 is CASSEWFGALGNEQFF. DNA for the CDR3: TGTGCCAGCAGTGAATGGTTTGGGGCTTTGGGCAATGAGCAGTTCTTC.

The chain combines TRBV13 with TRBJ2-3; TRBD2 matches 11 bases. There are 12 residues in the CDR3. In germline, CDR1 is PRHDT, CDR2 FYEKMQ (reference sequence). J was trimmed by 11 bases and V by 4 bases; bases with no gene match: 2. Here the CDR3 DNA reads TGTGCCAGCAGCTATAGCGGGAGGGGGCAGTATTTT. Translation gives CASSYSGRGQYF.

The chain recombines TRBV2 with TRBJ2-7, with unresolved D. The V gene's germline CDR1 is SNHLY and CDR2 FYNNEI. The CDR3 contains 13 residues. The V end lost 7 bases, the J end lost 3 bases, and 13 bases lay between the germline ends. For the CDR3, the DNA is TGTGCCAGCAATTTCGTTGAGCACTACGAGCAGTACTTC. Residues: CASNFVEHYEQYF.

The chain uses TRBV7-6 and TRBJ2-7; D possibly uses TRBD1 or TRBD2 (9 bases each). Trimming cost V 6 bases and J 2 bases, with 17 bases left between them. Germline CDR1 SGHVS, CDR2 FNYEAQ. The CDR3 totals 15 residues. The CDR3 bases are TGTGCCAGCAGAGCTAGCGGGACAGGGCCCTACGAGCAGTACTTC. Its protein product is CASRASGTGPYEQYF. The variable domain in full, completed from reference TRBV7-6 and TRBJ2-7, reads GAGVSQSPRYKVTKRGQDVALRCDPISGHVSLYWYRQALGQGPEFLTYFNYEAQQDKSGLPNDRFSAERPEGSISTLTIQRTEQRDSAMYRCASRASGTGPYEQYFGPGTRLTVT.

The V gene is TRBV14, the J gene TRBJ2-7; D call uncertain. V dropped 3 bases and J dropped 2 bases, with 14 bases sitting between them. CDR1 and CDR2 from the germline V gene are SGHDN and FVKESK. The length of the CDR3 is 15 residues. This CDR3 is CASSQGFGRAYEQYF. CDR3 nucleotide sequence: TGTGCCAGCAGCCAGGGTTTCGGCAGAGCCTACGAGCAGTACTTC.

The chain uses TRBV5-6 and TRBJ2-2; 7 positions agree with TRBD1. With V trimmed by 2 bases and J by 6 bases, 13 bases remained unmatched. In germline, CDR1 is SGHDT, CDR2 YYEEEE. This CDR3 has 17 residues. This CDR3 reads CASSLLFFETGSGELFF. Here the CDR3 DNA reads TGTGCCAGCAGCTTACTTTTTTTCGAGACAGGGTCCGGGGAGCTGTTTTTT. The full variable domain, completed using reference TRBV5-6 and TRBJ2-2, is DAGVTQSPTHLIKTRGQQVTLRCSPKSGHDTVSWYQQALGQGPQFIFQYYEEEERQRGNFPDRFSGHQFPNYSSELNVNALLLGDSALYLCASSLLFFETGSGELFFGEGSRLTVL.

V and J are TRBV9 and TRBJ1-2; 10 bases fit TRBD1. CDR1 SGDLS and CDR2 YYNGEE come from the germline V gene. Germline trimming cut 4 bases from V and 8 bases from J; bases unmatched to any gene: 11. The CDR3 loop spans 15 amino acids. The CDR3 spells CASSPGTGVPVGYTF. As DNA, the CDR3 is TGTGCCAGCAGCCCCGGGACAGGGGTACCCGTCGGCTACACCTTC.

This sequence joins TRBV6-1 and TRBJ2-5; possibly TRBD1 for D (5 bases). This CDR3 spans 15 amino acids. Germline values: CDR1 MNHNS, CDR2 SASEGT. With 2 bases removed from V and 2 bases from J, the gap between germline ends came to 12 bases. The chain's CDR3 is CASSERGRVQETQYF. In nucleotides, the CDR3 is TGTGCCAGCAGTGAAAGGGGCAGAGTACAAGAGACCCAGTACTTC.

This chain connects TRBV7-8 to TRBJ2-7, with D possibly TRBD2 on 5 matching bases. CDR3 length equals 14 residues. V was trimmed by 6 bases and J by 5 bases, leaving 17 bases between them. CDR1 is SGHVS and CDR2 is FQNEAQ in the germline V gene. CDR3 amino acids: CASRNSADPHEQYF. CDR3 bases: TGTGCCAGCAGGAATTCAGCGGACCCCCACGAGCAGTACTTC.

With regard to this clone: Other nucleotide sequences in the sample specify the same CDR3. The rearrangement uses TRBV9 and TRBJ2-1, with TRBD2 as a possible D gene (6 bases). The CDR3 sequence is 12 residues long. The germline CDR1 and CDR2 sequences are SGDLS and YYNGEE. Deletions cut 3 bases from V and 7 bases from J, with 8 bases between. The CDR3: CASSGRGNEQFF. In DNA, the CDR3 is TGTGCCAGCAGCGGCCGGGGGAATGAGCAGTTCTTC.

The chain has TRBV19 and TRBJ1-1; no clear D gene. This CDR3 region has 15 residues. V shed 3 bases and J shed 4 bases, with 15 bases lying between them. Germline lookup yields CDR1 LNHDA and CDR2 SQIVND (reference sequence). The CDR3, as DNA: TGTGCCAGTAGTATTTCATCCCCAATAGGCACTGAAGCTTTCTTT. The encoded protein is CASSISSPIGTEAFF.